This T cell receptor beta chain stems from a study of cytomegalovirus exposure and HLA in healthy donors (dated by TCRdb to 2017 to 2019). Context from the whole study: According to an earlier analysis of 587 of the donors, 200 million or so T cells yielded 120 million or so unique TCR beta sequences and less than 300 Gb of sequence data. The T cell repertoires of around 670 subjects were profiled by immunosequencing and related to cytomegalovirus serostatus. HLA typing included class I and class II loci at four-digit resolution. Among a few hundred genotyped donors of the cohort, an average of approximately 250,000 unique TCR beta nucleotide sequences were sequenced per donor, roughly 18% of them non-productive. An early release covering roughly 600 HLA-typed donors comprised 250 to 350 gigabases of sequencing data and tens of millions of unique TCR sequences. An earlier analysis of around 580 of the donors used high-throughput TCR beta sequencing to judge whether each TCR beta V gene segment behaved as functional or pseudogenic. Donor age, sex, ethnicity and CMV serostatus were compiled alongside the repertoire data. Typing coverage differed by locus: A, B, C, DRB1 and DQB1 were typed in about 620-630 donors, DQA1 in about 560, DPA1 in approximately 600, and DPB1 in 400 to 480. Roughly 5 DR-DQ haplotypes were handled as single units for association and clustering because linkage in the cohort was strong. Genome-wide SNP genotypes for about 60% of the roughly 670 donors were used in a later genetic analysis, which treated that subset as a discovery cohort. In the later analysis, no new phenotypic data were used to find candidate immune exposures; instead, reliance was placed on TCR beta sequences and their occurrence across donors. The study aimed to test whether cataloging public T cell receptors could reveal signatures of past pathogen exposure. Of the roughly 420 genotyped donors, roughly 80% were placed in the genetic ancestry cluster associated with self-reported Caucasian donors. Along with the approximately 620-subject first cohort, a separate validation cohort of about 110 different subjects was used. High-throughput TCR immunosequencing, statistical association of individual TCRs with disease status, and machine learning were combined to predict cytomegalovirus infection status. All discovery cohort repertoires had been generated using a single sequencing platform. A later analysis re-examined previously published TCR beta repertoires from about 700 donors and added high-resolution HLA genotyping to investigate patterns of TCR occurrence. Study-wide conclusions, independent of this receptor: When HLA alleles, especially DR and DQ, strongly co-occurred, attributing TCR associations to individual alleles was difficult. In a later analysis, TCR association rates were found to vary across HLA loci, with the most associated TCRs seen for DRB1 alleles and the fewest for HLA-C alleles. A further reported finding was that TCR beta sequences accurately predicted the HLA-A and HLA-B alleles for most subjects in the first cohort. According to a later analysis, parvovirus B19, influenza, CMV and Epstein-Barr virus appeared linked to several top co-occurrence clusters. In the study, around 150 TCR beta chains were listed as associated with cytomegalovirus. Some IMGT-functional V segments, including TRBV6-2 and TRBV6-3, could not be distinguished by the 87-base-pair reads and were therefore excluded. In vitro tests confirmed that a few of the cytomegalovirus-associated TCR beta chains recognize cytomegalovirus antigens. Linkage disequilibrium might explain the correlated functional status among segregating V segments, but an unknown experimental factor could not be excluded. In an earlier analysis of approximately 590 of the donors, most TCR beta V segments appeared in productive rearrangements about 87% or about 30% of the time, broadly matching IMGT annotations. HLA typing was unavailable for some donors at each locus, so association tests used only the typed subset. A later genetic analysis reported fewer N-insertions in productive TCRs among donors in an Asian-associated ancestry cluster than the 666-donor mean. V-gene and J-gene trimming of TCR beta chains was associated with a missense DCLRE1C variant in a later genetic analysis, and the association was replicated in an independent cohort. Most CMV-associated TCR beta chains appeared to be HLA-restricted in a later analysis, and the HLA associations seemed to be driven largely by CMV exposure. It was suggested by the authors that the approach could potentially be generalized to other disease states and immunological phenotypes. Immune exposure information for the cohort was limited to CMV serostatus. Specific HLA alleles were associated with over 15,000 TCR beta sequences at a false discovery rate of 0.05 in a later analysis. Presence/absence analyses assumed roughly uniform sequencing depth across donors, an assumption that may not hold. A cluster of highly shared sequence variants was judged likely to represent a technical artifact of the sequencing pipeline. Only TCR beta chains were sequenced in this cohort, and the absence of alpha or paired-chain data limited detectable features. The classifier was reported to diagnose cytomegalovirus status with high specificity and sensitivity in both the original cohort and the validation cohort. Because counts were too low, about 15 rarely observed V segments, including chromosome 9 orphons, were left out of the earlier analysis of about 500 of the donors. In a later analysis, HLA-associated TCR beta chains were found to be more clonally expanded and to have lower generation probabilities than equally common non-associated chains. Most TCR sequences were seen in very few donors, while some public TCRs were found in many individuals.

V trim: 3 bases; J trim: 5 bases; unmatched bases: 7. Taken from the germline V gene (reference sequence), the CDR1 and CDR2 loops are SGHNT and YYREEE. The CDR3, from cysteine to phenylalanine, totals 15 residues. Solely the CDR3 DNA is kept, with 45 bases framed from the first base. The cohort comprised 550 to 700 healthy bone marrow donors. Cohort members were all nominally healthy when sampled, although unrecorded immune exposures were likely present. The donor tested CMV seropositive and was one of the 289 seropositive cohort members. A peripheral blood sample was provided by each donor, and peripheral blood mononuclear cells were used for TCR beta sequencing. The Qiagen DNeasy Blood Extraction Kit was used to extract genomic DNA from the blood cell samples. The method was the immunoSEQ multiplex PCR assay. A mixture of 60 forward primers for TCR Vbeta segments and 13 reverse primers for TCR Jbeta segments was used in the multiplex PCR. A multiplex PCR assay on genomic DNA amplified the CDR3 region of rearranged TCR beta genes. The Illumina HiSeq System was used to sequence the amplified TCR beta libraries as 87-base-pair reads. The authors' analysis ran thus. Across the 670 or so repertoires, a later analysis counted approximately 83 million unique TCR beta chains, 9.5 million to 12 million of which were shared by at least two donors. Raw reads were error-corrected and collapsed into unique sequences with a nearest-neighbor algorithm that merged closely related sequences to remove PCR and sequencing errors. CDR3 sequences were aligned to IMGT reference sequences to assign V, D and J gene segments. For a sequence to be retained, at least a six-nucleotide match to both a V gene segment and a J gene segment was required. A rearrangement counted as productive if the CDR3 had no stop codons and remained in frame with V and J, and every other rearrangement counted as non-productive. Following IMGT convention, CDR3 was defined as the stretch from the second conserved V-encoded cysteine to the conserved J-encoded phenylalanine. Sequences without an unambiguous match to a single V gene segment were excluded from the earlier analysis of about 600 of the donors. An earlier analysis of 500 to 700 of the donors classified V segments as functional when productive rearrangements were above 56.7% and as segregating when the standard deviation between donors was above 5%. A statistical classification framework was built to diagnose cytomegalovirus status from the catalog of TCR beta chain sequences. In a later analysis, TCR nucleotide sequences were compared against IMGT/GENE-DB human TR gene sequences so that V and J genes could be assigned. A later analysis assigned CDR3 sequences and most-parsimonious VDJ recombination scenarios with the TCRdist pipeline. A later analysis defined each TCR beta chain by its CDR3 amino acid sequence plus V-gene family, and excluded reads lacking a unique V-gene family. To address suspected cross-contamination and a sequencing artifact, a later analysis removed around 590 highly shared, low-generation-probability nucleotide sequences. In a later analysis, a clonal expansion index for each public chain was calculated from normalized within-repertoire ranks of inferred template counts. In a later analysis, generation probabilities were computed using a VDJ recombination model fitted to out-of-frame rearrangements, and the results were checked against IGoR. In a later analysis, TCR-TCR, TCR-HLA and TCR-CMV co-occurrence was scored with hypergeometric tests, and a repertoire-size bias correction was applied to TCR pairs. To estimate false discovery rates, a later analysis permuted the HLA or CMV assignments 20 times. In a later analysis, co-occurring TCRs were grouped with DBSCAN, and TCRdist sequence similarity was added when clustering was performed within HLA-allele-positive subsets. Co-occurrence clustering excluded repertoires with fewer than 30,000 or more than 120,000 public chains, plus five with anomalous nucleotide sharing. Not all clones reach the TCRdb copy of this immuneACCESS table, which keeps in-frame sequences only. Checked studies attribute under half of the gap to unresolved V genes and leave the rest unexplained. V and J calls and clone size are as listed in that table; D and trimming were resolved from the DNA. This sample's records show some 120,000 clones. Clones ranked in the top ten supply under 7% of the sample.

A word on this clone: The target of this receptor is not known.

Sample: PBMCs. This receptor was obtained from a middle-aged man in good health and CMV-seropositive. The chain links TRBV5-4 with TRBJ2-5; 10 bases in the junction line up with TRBD1. The base sequence is TGTGCCAGCAGCTCGGAGACAGGGGGCTGGGAGACCCAGTACTTC. Translated, this is CASSSETGGWETQYF.